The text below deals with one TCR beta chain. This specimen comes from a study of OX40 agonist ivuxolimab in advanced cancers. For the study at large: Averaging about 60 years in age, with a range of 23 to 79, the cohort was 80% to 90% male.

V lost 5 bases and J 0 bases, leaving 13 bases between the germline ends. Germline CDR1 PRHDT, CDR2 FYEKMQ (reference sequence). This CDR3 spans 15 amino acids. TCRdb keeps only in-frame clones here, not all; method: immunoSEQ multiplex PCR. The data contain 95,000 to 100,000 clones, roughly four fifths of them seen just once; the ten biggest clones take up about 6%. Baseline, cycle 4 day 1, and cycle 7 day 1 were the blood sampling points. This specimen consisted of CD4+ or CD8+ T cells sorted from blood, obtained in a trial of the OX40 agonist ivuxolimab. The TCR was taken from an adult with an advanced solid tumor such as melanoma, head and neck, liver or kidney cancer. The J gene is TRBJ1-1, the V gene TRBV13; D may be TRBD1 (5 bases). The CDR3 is CASSRAGTMNTEAFF. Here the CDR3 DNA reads TGTGCCAGCAGCCGCGCGGGGACCATGAACACTGAAGCTTTCTTT. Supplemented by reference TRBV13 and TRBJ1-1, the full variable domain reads AAGVIQSPRHLIKEKRETATLKCYPIPRHDTVYWYQQGPGQDPQFLISFYEKMQSDKGSIPDRFSAQQFSDYHSELNMSSLELGDSALYFCASSRAGTMNTEAFFGQGTRLTVV.